The 7 T cell receptor beta chains below come from one sample, sequenced in a study of T cells in Graves' hyperthyroidism and ophthalmopathy. Authors of the study amplified TCR beta CDR3 regions from RNA transcripts. Carried out on the TCR CDR3, a first-round RT-PCR used the HTBI primer set. TCRdb re-called the multiplex PCR reads with MiXCR, one entry per CDR3 protein. The sample has hundreds of thousands of distinct CDR3 sequences, about 14% seen once. The sample taken for sequencing was blood. The source is a woman between 50 and 59 years old with Graves' ophthalmopathy.

This clonotype was observed a handful of times. The chain recombines TRBV11-3 with TRBJ2-7, with 11 bases identical to TRBD2. The V gene end was trimmed by 5 bases and the J gene end by 3 bases; junction bases not matched to a gene: 6. The CDR3 contains 15 residues. Germline V gene lookup returns CDR1 SGHNT and CDR2 YENEEA. The CDR3 protein is CASSPRGTSGYEQYF. CDR3 bases: TGTGCCAGCAGCCCTCGCGGGACTAGCGGCTACGAGCAGTACTTC.

This clonotype was detected only a few times. The chain recombines TRBV27 with TRBJ2-7, with TRBD2 matching 9 bases. The V gene end was trimmed by 5 bases and the J gene end by 4 bases; junction bases not matched to a gene: 6. The CDR3 sequence is 14 residues long. Germline V gene data show CDR1 as MNHEY and CDR2 as SMNVEV (reference sequence). CDR3: CASSTRGGGYEQYF. The CDR3 DNA reads as TGTGCCAGCAGTACCCGCGGGGGGGGGTACGAGCAGTACTTC.

In this sample, this clonotype turned up a few times. The chain employs TRBV13 and TRBJ2-1; the match to TRBD2 covers 10 bases. V lost 5 bases to trimming and J lost 0 bases; unmatched junction nucleotides: 7. CDR1 and CDR2 from the germline V gene are PRHDT and FYEKMQ (reference sequence). The length of the CDR3 is 17 residues. CDR3 amino acids: CASSRGLADGSYNEQFF. The CDR3 nucleotides read TGTGCCAGCAGCCGTGGACTAGCGGATGGCTCCTACAATGAGCAGTTCTTC.

In its sample, this clonotype was seen many times. The chain links TRBV29-1 to TRBJ1-2; D is unclear. The germline gives CDR1 SQVTM, CDR2 ANQGSEA. The V gene lost 2 bases and the J gene lost 2 bases, with 9 bases spanning the gap. CDR3 size: 13 residues. As DNA, the CDR3 is TGCAGCGTTGAACGGGCGGACAACTATGGCTACACCTTC. Translation gives CSVERADNYGYTF.

This clonotype was found many times. The rearrangement joins TRBV28 to TRBJ2-7; 10 nucleotides line up with TRBD2. The V segment lost 4 bases and the J segment 1 base; nucleotides outside the gene matches: 4. The V gene's germline CDR1 is MDHEN and CDR2 SYDVKM. The CDR3 consists of 15 residues. The CDR3 DNA is TGTGCCAGCAGTTCCGCTAGCGGGAGATCCTACGAGCAGTACTTC. Translation gives CASSSASGRSYEQYF.

There are many counts of this clonotype. The CDR3, as DNA: TGTGCCAGCAGCCAAGGACAGGGGCAGTTCTTC. Protein product: CASSQGQGQFF. V and J are TRBV7-2 and TRBJ2-1; 8 nucleotides agree with TRBD1. This CDR3 comprises 11 residues. CDR1 is SGHTA, CDR2 FQGNSA, per germline. The trim removed 5 bases at V and 12 bases at J, leaving 3 bases unmatched.

The table lists this clonotype with many counts. The V call is TRBV20-1, the J call TRBJ2-5; D is unresolved. The CDR3 runs 12 residues. Germline loops: CDR1 DFQATT, CDR2 SNEGSKA (reference sequence). V was shortened by 0 bases and J by 4 bases, with 6 bases between the two germline ends. In DNA, the CDR3 is TGCAGTGCTAGAGATAAGGCAGAGACCCAGTACTTC. Translated, it gives CSARDKAETQYF.